These 21 T cell receptor beta chains were sequenced from one sample in a study of cytomegalovirus exposure and HLA in healthy donors. Both 60 Vbeta primers and 13 Jbeta primers went into the PCR. TCRdb's copy holds only in-frame clones and misses some; the assay was immunoSEQ multiplex PCR. This repertoire shows about 190,000 clones, approximately 82% found once; its top ten account for 1.5% to 2%. Sequencing was carried out using PBMCs. The receptors were sampled from a man aged 35-49 years in good health and CMV-seropositive.

The gene calls are TRBV6-4 and TRBJ2-7, with D possibly matching TRBD2 (5 bases). This CDR3 contains 14 residues. Germline V lookup: CDR1 MRHNA, CDR2 SNTAGT. With 7 bases removed from V and 0 bases from J, the gap between germline ends came to 13 bases. Here the CDR3 DNA reads TGTGCCAGCACCCGGACTCGGAGCTCCTACGAGCAGTACTTC. Translating gives CASTRTRSSYEQYF.

This sequence joins TRBV5-8 and TRBJ2-2, with TRBD1 matching 10 bases. J lost 5 bases, V lost 4 bases, and 5 bases had no gene match. CDR3 length: 15 residues. Looked up from germline, CDR1 is SGHTS and CDR2 is YDEGEE. The CDR3 sequence is CASSPRTGGTGELFF. The CDR3 region has the DNA TGTGCCAGCAGCCCGAGGACAGGGGGGACCGGGGAGCTGTTTTTT.

The chain recombines TRBV5-6 with TRBJ1-6; D gene unclear. The germline V and J ends were trimmed by 7 bases and 8 bases, with 16 bases remaining between them. Germline V CDR1 and CDR2: SGHDT, YYEEEE. This CDR3 is 14 amino acids long. The DNA for the CDR3 is TGTGCCAGCCATCTCTTGCGTGGTCATTCACCCCTCCACTTT. Translation: CASHLLRGHSPLHF.

The chain links TRBV28 to TRBJ1-4, with TRBD1 as a possible D gene (5 bases). Trimming took off 1 base at V and 8 bases at J, with 11 bases between the two ends. Germline V CDR1 and CDR2: MDHEN, SYDVKM. The CDR3 has 14 amino acids. The CDR3 DNA follows: TGTGCCAGCAGTTTATTGCAGGGTCAGGAAAAACTGTTTTTT. Encoded protein: CASSLLQGQEKLFF.

The chain uses TRBV30 and TRBJ1-2; the D gene is possibly TRBD1 (6 bases). V dropped 0 bases and J dropped 3 bases, with 29 bases sitting between them. CDR3 size: 20 residues. Germline V gene sequence: CDR1 GTSNPN, CDR2 SVGIG (reference sequence). CDR3 bases: TGTGCCTGGAGTGTCAGTTGGGGCAGGGGCAAGGACCCCCGGGACTATGGCTACACCTTC. Translation gives CAWSVSWGRGKDPRDYGYTF.

In its sample, this clone was seen a few times. The rearrangement joins TRBV29-1 to TRBJ2-3; 9 bases align to TRBD2. Trimming cost V 0 bases and J 4 bases; bases outside gene matches: 8. CDR3 size: 16 residues. Per germline, CDR1 SQVTM and CDR2 ANQGSEA. CDR3 protein: CSVEDRAGGPADTQYF. The CDR3 nucleotides are TGCAGCGTTGAAGATCGGGCGGGAGGGCCCGCAGATACGCAGTATTTT.

The chain uses TRBV27 and TRBJ2-7; TRBD1 might be the D (5 bases). The CDR3 runs 13 residues. Germline CDR1 is MNHEY and CDR2 is SMNVEV (reference sequence). The V end was cut by 4 bases, the J end by 3 bases, with 10 bases between. CDR3 protein: CASSSQGLYEQYF. The CDR3, as DNA: TGTGCCAGCAGTTCCCAGGGTCTCTACGAGCAGTACTTC.

The table lists this clone with a few counts. This rearrangement joins TRBV30 to TRBJ2-1; 10 nucleotides align to TRBD1. CDR1 and CDR2 from the germline V gene are GTSNPN and SVGIG (reference sequence). CDR3 size: 18 residues. The V segment lost 4 bases and the J segment 6 bases; nucleotides outside the gene matches: 18. CDR3 sequence: CAWKTKDRGFKGANEQFF. CDR3 in DNA: TGTGCCTGGAAGACCAAGGACAGGGGGTTTAAGGGGGCCAATGAGCAGTTCTTC.

The rearrangement uses TRBV6-1 and TRBJ2-6; D is unclear. Germline lookup yields CDR1 MNHNS and CDR2 SASEGT. V was shortened by 11 bases and J by 0 bases, with 8 bases between the two germline ends. The CDR3 is 13 amino acids. Here the CDR3 DNA reads TGTGCCTCAACAGCCTCTGGGGCCAACGTCCTGACTTTC. This encodes CASTASGANVLTF.

The chain carries TRBV19 and TRBJ2-6, with D perhaps matching TRBD1 (6 bases). Germline V gene lookup returns CDR1 LNHDA and CDR2 SQIVND (reference sequence). The CDR3 is 15 amino acids. V was shortened by 4 bases and J by 2 bases, with 9 bases between the two germline ends. CDR3 sequence: CASSTPGAGANVLTF. As DNA, the CDR3 is TGTGCCAGTAGTACCCCAGGGGCTGGGGCCAACGTCCTGACTTTC.

The chain joins TRBV14 to TRBJ2-7; 8 bases map to TRBD2. The germline CDR1 and CDR2 sequences are SGHDN and FVKESK. Trimming removed 4 bases from V and 1 base from J; junction bases left unmatched: 6. CDR3 length equals 15 residues. The chain's CDR3 is CASSLDGTRSYEQYF. In DNA form, the CDR3 reads TGTGCCAGCAGCCTAGACGGGACTAGATCCTACGAGCAGTACTTC.

The chain employs TRBV28 and TRBJ1-2; no clear D. This CDR3 spans 12 amino acids. The V end lost 7 bases, the J end lost 7 bases, and 13 bases lay between the germline ends. CDR1 is MDHEN, CDR2 SYDVKM, per germline. In nucleotides, the CDR3 is TGTGCCAGCACTTTCAGAGGCAGTGGCTACACCTTC. Amino acids: CASTFRGSGYTF.

The CDR3 loop reads CASSEIGDSYEQYF. The CDR3 nucleotides read TGTGCCAGCAGTGAGATCGGTGACTCCTACGAGCAGTACTTC. This chain joins TRBV6-1 and TRBJ2-5; no firm D call. The last part of the DNA fits TRBJ2-7 better; the J call may be wrong. CDR3 length equals 14 residues. Germline V gene sequence: CDR1 MNHNS, CDR2 SASEGT.

V and J are TRBV28 and TRBJ1-5; TRBD1 matches at 9 bases. The CDR3 runs 16 residues. Trimming at V came to 10 bases and at J to 2 bases, leaving 12 bases not matched to a gene. Germline V gene lookup returns CDR1 MDHEN and CDR2 SYDVKM. For the CDR3, the DNA is TGTGCCACCATGACAGGGGGGCTGTTAGGCAATCAGCCCCAGCATTTT. Translation gives CATMTGGLLGNQPQHF.

The chain recombines TRBV5-1 with TRBJ1-2; perhaps TRBD1 as D (6 bases). V lost 0 bases and J lost 8, with 20 bases in between. Looked up from germline, CDR1 is SGHRS and CDR2 is YFSETQ. CDR3 size: 16 residues. In nucleotides, the CDR3 is TGCGCCAGCAGCTTGGGGGACGACAGGAACAACCTGGGCTACACCTTC. Its protein product is CASSLGDDRNNLGYTF.

This clone was recorded once. The V and J genes are TRBV7-2 and TRBJ2-7; D possibly corresponds to TRBD1 (6 bases). The V end lost 2 bases, the J end lost 5 bases, and 13 bases lay between the germline ends. The CDR3 spans 14 residues. The germline V gene encodes CDR1 SGHTA and CDR2 FQGNSA. CDR3 loop: CASSLRAGANEQYF. In DNA, the CDR3 is TGTGCCAGCAGCTTACGGGCAGGGGCAAACGAGCAGTACTTC.

J is TRBJ2-1 and V is TRBV6-1, with TRBD2 matching over 10 bases. V dropped 2 bases and J dropped 10; count of bases not matched to a gene: 14. The CDR3 is made up of 17 amino acids. CDR1 and CDR2 (germline): MNHNS, SASEGT. The chain's CDR3 is CASSERASGSKVYEQFF. In DNA, the CDR3 is TGTGCCAGCAGTGAAAGGGCTAGCGGGAGTAAGGTATACGAGCAGTTCTTC.

J is TRBJ1-1 and V is TRBV7-2; 8 bases agree with TRBD1. V was clipped by 4 bases and J by 7 bases; unmatched bases: 5. The CDR3 sequence is 13 residues long. CDR1 and CDR2 from the germline V gene are SGHTA and FQGNSA. Here the CDR3 DNA reads TGTGCCAGCAGCTCCGGACAGGGACGTGAAGCTTTCTTT. Amino acids: CASSSGQGREAFF.

This clone occurred a few times. The chain combines TRBV27 with TRBJ1-5, with a weak D call TRBD1 (5 bases). The CDR3 extends over 15 amino acids. Germline V gives CDR1 MNHEY, CDR2 SMNVEV (reference sequence). Between the trimmed V and J ends, which lost 6 bases and 7 bases, there was a span of 19 bases. CDR3 sequence: CASREPGGFGQPQHF. The CDR3 DNA sequence: TGTGCCAGCAGGGAGCCGGGGGGATTCGGGCAGCCCCAGCATTTT.

This clone was seen a handful of times. This rearrangement joins TRBV7-6 to TRBJ2-1; D may be TRBD2 (6 bases). In germline, CDR1 is SGHVS, CDR2 FNYEAQ. The CDR3 has 13 residues. Trimming shortened V by 4 bases and J by 9 bases, and 13 bases separated the two germline ends. The CDR3 protein is CASSSLVGGEQFF. The DNA for the CDR3 is TGTGCCAGCAGCTCACTCGTCGGGGGTGAGCAGTTCTTC.

This rearrangement joins TRBV5-1 to TRBJ1-1; TRBD1 might be the D (6 bases). Germline V lookup: CDR1 SGHRS, CDR2 YFSETQ. The CDR3 is made up of 15 amino acids. The V gene lost 2 bases and the J gene lost 1 base, with 12 bases spanning the gap. The CDR3, as DNA: TGCGCCAGCAGCTTTACAGGGATTGGGAACACTGAAGCTTTCTTT. It yields the protein CASSFTGIGNTEAFF.